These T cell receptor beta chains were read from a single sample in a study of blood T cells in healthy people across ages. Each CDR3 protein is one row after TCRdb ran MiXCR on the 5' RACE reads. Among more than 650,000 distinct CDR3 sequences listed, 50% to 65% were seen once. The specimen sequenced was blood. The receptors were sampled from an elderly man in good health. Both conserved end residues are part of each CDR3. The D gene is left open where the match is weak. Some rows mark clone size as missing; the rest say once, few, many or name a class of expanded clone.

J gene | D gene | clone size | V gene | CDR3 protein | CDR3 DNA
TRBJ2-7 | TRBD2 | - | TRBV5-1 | CASSRSSGRPYEQYF | TGCGCCAGCAGCCGATCTAGCGGGAGACCCTACGAGCAGTACTTC
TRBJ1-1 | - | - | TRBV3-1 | CASSPFPKTGTTNTEAFF | TGTGCCAGCAGCCCTTTTCCAAAGACAGGAACGACGAACACTGAAGCTTTCTTT
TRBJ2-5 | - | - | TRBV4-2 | CASSQSRQMETQYF | TGTGCCAGCAGCCAATCGCGACAGATGGAGACCCAGTACTTC
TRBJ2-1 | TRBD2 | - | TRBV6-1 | CASSPGLAGVGYNEQFF | TGTGCCAGCAGTCCGGGACTAGCGGGAGTGGGCTACAATGAGCAGTTCTTC
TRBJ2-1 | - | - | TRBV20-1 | CSARVGWRGYNEQFF | TGCAGTGCTAGAGTGGGCTGGCGGGGTTACAATGAGCAGTTCTTC
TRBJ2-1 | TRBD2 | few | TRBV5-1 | CASRLLAGGPSQQFF | TGCGCCAGCAGACTACTAGCGGGAGGCCCCTCCCAGCAGTTCTTC
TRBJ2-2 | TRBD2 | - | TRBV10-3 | CAISRTSGIANTGELFF | TGTGCCATCAGCCGGACTAGCGGGATTGCGAACACCGGGGAGCTGTTTTTT
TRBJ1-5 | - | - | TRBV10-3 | CAISESTANQPQHF | TGTGCCATCAGTGAGTCGACAGCGAATCAGCCCCAGCATTTT
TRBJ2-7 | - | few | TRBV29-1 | CSVGGVVTYEQYF | TGCAGCGTTGGTGGAGTGGTAACCTACGAGCAGTACTTC
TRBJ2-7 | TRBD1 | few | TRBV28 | CASRGQGNYEQYF | TGTGCCAGCAGGGGACAGGGAAATTACGAGCAGTACTTC
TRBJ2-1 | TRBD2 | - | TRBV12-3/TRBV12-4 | CASTPYSGRTYNEQFF | TGTGCCAGCACACCCTATAGCGGGAGGACCTACAATGAGCAGTTCTTC
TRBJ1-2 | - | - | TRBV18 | CASSLDVANYGYTF | TGTGCCAGCTCACTGGACGTAGCTAACTATGGCTACACCTTC
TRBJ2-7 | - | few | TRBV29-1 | CSVGNSFTTGEQYF | TGCAGCGTTGGGAACAGCTTTACGACGGGGGAGCAGTACTTC
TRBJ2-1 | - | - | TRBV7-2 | CASCRPRGSSYNEQFF | TGTGCCAGCTGCCGCCCCCGGGGGAGCTCCTACAATGAGCAGTTCTTC
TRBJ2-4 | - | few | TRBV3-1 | CASSQNREGDIQYF | TGTGCCAGCAGCCAAAACAGGGAAGGGGACATTCAGTACTTC
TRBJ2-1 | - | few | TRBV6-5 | CASSYPGRGEQFF | TGTGCCAGCAGTTACCCGGGTAGGGGTGAGCAGTTCTTC
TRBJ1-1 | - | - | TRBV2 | CASSGSARNTEAFF | TGTGCCAGCAGTGGGTCTGCTCGGAACACTGAAGCTTTCTTT
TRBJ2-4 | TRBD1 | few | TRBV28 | CASSTDRRPISKNIQYF | TGTGCCAGCAGTACGGACAGGCGTCCTATATCCAAAAACATTCAGTACTTC
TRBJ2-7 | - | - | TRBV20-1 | CSASDSAYEQYF | TGCAGTGCTTCGGACAGCGCCTACGAGCAGTACTTC
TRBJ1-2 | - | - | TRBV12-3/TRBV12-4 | CASTRPGLPGEGYTF | TGTGCCAGCACCAGGCCGGGACTGCCTGGCGAAGGCTACACCTTC
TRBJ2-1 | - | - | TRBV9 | CASSASVSSYNEQFF | TGTGCCAGCAGCGCCTCGGTCAGCTCCTACAATGAGCAGTTCTTC
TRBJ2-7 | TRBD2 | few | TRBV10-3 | CAIRTSSGKVYEQYF | TGTGCCATCAGGACCTCCAGCGGGAAGGTTTACGAGCAGTACTTC